This is a list of T cell receptor beta chains from one sample in a study of radiation and T cells in renal cell carcinoma. This table comes from immunoSEQ multiplex PCR, and its TCRdb copy is limited to in-frame clones, with some not included. The sample consists of some 60,000 clones, around three quarters of them appearing once. The material was blood, obtained from a patient whose treatment included radiotherapy and nephrectomy. Receptors were obtained from a man between 60 and 75 years old with renal cell carcinoma. CDR3s include the opening cysteine and the closing phenylalanine or tryptophan. Each record gives: J gene, D gene, V gene, CDR3 length, clone size, CDR3 DNA, CDR3 protein. The D gene is left open where the match is weak. The size of a clone is reported for some rows only, either as once, few or many, or as a class for expanded clones.

J: TRBJ1-3
D: .
V: TRBV28
length: 11
size: .
DNA: TGTGCCAGCAGTTTTTGGAACACCATATATTTT
CDR3: CASSFWNTIYF

J: TRBJ1-3
D: .
V: TRBV11-3
length: 15
size: .
DNA: TGTGCCAGCAGCCGCCAACAGAGCTCTGGAAACACCATATATTTT
CDR3: CASSRQQSSGNTIYF

J: TRBJ2-3
D: .
V: TRBV18
length: 15
size: .
DNA: TGTGCCAGCTCACCAGGGGGCGCTTATACAGATACGCAGTATTTT
CDR3: CASSPGGAYTDTQYF

J: TRBJ1-1
D: .
V: TRBV7-2
length: 14
size: once
DNA: TGTGCCAGCAGCTTCGTGGCCCTAAACACTGAAGCTTTCTTT
CDR3: CASSFVALNTEAFF

J: TRBJ2-3
D: .
V: TRBV11-2
length: 13
size: .
DNA: TGTGCCAGCAAACGGCAGACATGGGATACGCAGTATTTT
CDR3: CASKRQTWDTQYF

J: TRBJ2-5
D: .
V: TRBV5-1
length: 15
size: .
DNA: TGCGCCAGCAGCTTGGATGGTAGCGATGCGGAGACCCAGTACTTC
CDR3: CASSLDGSDAETQYF

J: TRBJ2-1
D: TRBD1
V: TRBV2
length: 15
size: .
DNA: TGTGCCAGCAGCCCGACGGGACAGCCCTACAATGAGCAGTTCTTC
CDR3: CASSPTGQPYNEQFF

J: TRBJ2-3
D: .
V: TRBV15
length: 16
size: .
DNA: TGTGCCACCAGCAGAGATGGGCCGGCGGCGGAAGATACGCAGTATTTT
CDR3: CATSRDGPAAEDTQYF

J: TRBJ2-5
D: .
V: TRBV6-1
length: 15
size: .
DNA: TGTGCCAGCAGTGATTCGGGACACCTTGGAGAGACCCAGTACTTC
CDR3: CASSDSGHLGETQYF

J: TRBJ1-1
D: .
V: TRBV7-8
length: 16
size: .
DNA: TGTGCCAGCAGCCCCGGTTTGATGCTAGCGAACACTGAAGCTTTCTTT
CDR3: CASSPGLMLANTEAFF

J: TRBJ2-2
D: .
V: TRBV11-2
length: 15
size: .
DNA: TGTGCCAGCAGCTTGGTGGGGGGTGTCGCCGGGGAGCTGTTTTTT
CDR3: CASSLVGGVAGELFF

J: TRBJ2-5
D: TRBD2
V: TRBV12-5
length: 15
size: .
DNA: TGTGCTAGTGAGAGTAGCGGGGGGGCGAGGGAGACCCAGTACTTC
CDR3: CASESSGGARETQYF

J: TRBJ2-2
D: .
V: TRBV5-6
length: 11
size: .
DNA: TGTGCCAGCAGCTTAAACGGGGAGCTGTTTTTT
CDR3: CASSLNGELFF

J: TRBJ1-2
D: .
V: TRBV7-9
length: 15
size: few
DNA: TGTGCCAGCAGCTTAGGAAAAGGGGGATTAAGTGGCTACACCTTC
CDR3: CASSLGKGGLSGYTF

J: TRBJ2-3
D: .
V: TRBV18
length: 13
size: once
DNA: TGTGCCAGCTCACCCGAAGTGGAAGATACGCAGTATTTT
CDR3: CASSPEVEDTQYF

J: TRBJ1-6
D: .
V: TRBV5-1
length: 13
size: once
DNA: TGCGCCAGCAGCTTGACTTCCAATTCACCCCTCCACTTT
CDR3: CASSLTSNSPLHF

J: TRBJ2-7
D: .
V: TRBV30
length: 12
size: .
DNA: TGTGCCTGGAGTAGGGGCGGAAACGAGCAGTACTTC
CDR3: CAWSRGGNEQYF

J: TRBJ1-2
D: .
V: TRBV5-6
length: 13
size: .
DNA: TGTGCCAGCAGCTTAGATCGGGCGTGGGGCTACACCTTC
CDR3: CASSLDRAWGYTF

J: TRBJ2-5
D: .
V: TRBV12-5
length: 14
size: .
DNA: TGTGCTAGTGGTTTGGAAACTAGGGAAGGGACCCAGTACTTC
CDR3: CASGLETREGTQYF

J: TRBJ2-1
D: TRBD2
V: TRBV5-1
length: 17
size: .
DNA: TGCGCCAGCACCCCGTCGGCTAGCGGGTTGTCCTACAATGAGCAGTTCTTC
CDR3: CASTPSASGLSYNEQFF

J: TRBJ1-5
D: .
V: TRBV25-1
length: 14
size: .
DNA: TGTGCCAGCAGTGACAGCCTGGGTTTAGGGCCCCAGCATTTT
CDR3: CASSDSLGLGPQHF

J: TRBJ2-3
D: .
V: TRBV5-1
length: 16
size: few
DNA: TGCGCCAGCAGCCCAGATGGGCGGGATGGTGGGGATACGCAGTATTTT
CDR3: CASSPDGRDGGDTQYF

J: TRBJ1-5
D: .
V: TRBV7-2
length: 13
size: .
DNA: TGTGCCAGCGGAAGATATAGCAATCAGCCCCAGCATTTT
CDR3: CASGRYSNQPQHF

J: TRBJ1-4
D: .
V: TRBV29-1
length: 11
size: .
DNA: TGCAGCGTCATAGACAGGCAAAAACTGTTTTTT
CDR3: CSVIDRQKLFF